These 28 T cell receptor beta chains share one sample of origin, sequenced in a study of regulatory T cells in long-lasting Graves disease (dated by TCRdb to about 2021). This specimen's time point label, interpreted: persistent/refractory GD, antithyroid drugs over 5 years with positive TRAb. RNA was extracted from PBMCs in TRIzol for both TCR sequencing and RNA sequencing. Library preparation used multiplex PCR. Sequencing used an Illumina HiSeq 4000. CDR3 regions were amplified by Arm-PCR with iRepertoire HTBI primers to construct TCR beta libraries. TCRdb reanalyzed the raw reads on its own, using fastp at Q25 for trimming and MiXCR for clone calling, and kept in-frame beta chains. Identical CDR3 proteins give one entry, which carries the most common genes and DNA. For this sample there are roughly 500,000 distinct CDR3 sequences; about 22% appear just once. The ten top clones hold roughly 6.9% of the sample.

The sequences come from peripheral blood mononuclear cells (PBMCs), collected when the disease was refractory, from a patient treated with antithyroid drugs. These TCRs come from a female donor with Graves disease.

This clonotype was seen at least ten times. The CDR3 sequence is CASSFWRYEQYF. The CDR3 nucleotides are TGTGCCAGCAGTTTCTGGCGCTACGAGCAGTACTTC. The genes are TRBV28 and TRBJ2-7, with D hard to call. This CDR3 has 12 residues. CDR1 and CDR2 (germline): MDHEN, SYDVKM. The V gene lost 3 bases and the J gene lost 3 bases, with 6 bases spanning the gap.

This clonotype was seen ten or more times. As DNA, the CDR3 is TGTGCCAGCAGTGAGTCGGTGTGGGTTAACTATGGCTACACCTTC. Protein sequence: CASSESVWVNYGYTF. The gene calls are TRBV2 and TRBJ1-2; no clear D gene. The CDR3 extends over 15 amino acids. Germline lookup yields CDR1 SNHLY and CDR2 FYNNEI. Trimming removed 3 bases at V and 1 base at J, with 12 bases between.

In its sample, this clonotype was seen many times. The chain has TRBV6-2 or TRBV6-3 and TRBJ2-7; 12 bases are a match to TRBD2. The CDR3 runs to 17 residues. CDR1 MNHEY and CDR2 SVGEGT come from the germline V gene. V lost 4 bases and J lost 7; bases outside the gene matches: 14. In DNA form, the CDR3 reads TGTGCCAGCAGTTCCGTCCGACTAGCGGGGGCCGTGGGGGAGCAGTACTTC. Its translation: CASSSVRLAGAVGEQYF.

The chain joins TRBV6-1 to TRBJ2-7; D is tentatively TRBD1 or TRBD2 (5 bases each). Trimming shortened V by 5 bases and J by 7 bases, and 21 bases separated the two germline ends. CDR1 and CDR2 from the germline V gene are MNHNS and SASEGT. The CDR3 covers 15 residues. The CDR3 DNA reads TGTGCCAGCAGTCCCCGCCGGGACCTCCTAGGGGAGCAGTACTTC. Protein: CASSPRRDLLGEQYF.

In this sample, this clonotype turned up many times. The V call is TRBV28, the J call TRBJ1-5; D perhaps matches TRBD1 (5 bases). V was pared by 6 bases and J by 3 bases, with 12 bases between. This CDR3 comprises 14 residues. Germline V gives CDR1 MDHEN, CDR2 SYDVKM. The CDR3 coding sequence is TGTGCCAGCAGGGTCGGGACCCACAATCAGCCCCAGCATTTT. Its protein product is CASRVGTHNQPQHF.

The V and J genes are TRBV2 and TRBJ1-4; D remains ambiguous. V was clipped by 8 bases and J by 4 bases, with 11 bases between them. Germline values: CDR1 SNHLY, CDR2 FYNNEI. This CDR3 is built from 13 residues. The CDR3 loop is CASQLDRNEKLFF. The CDR3 DNA follows: TGTGCCAGCCAGTTGGACCGTAATGAAAAACTGTTTTTT.

This clonotype has ten or more counts. The chain joins TRBV11-2 to TRBJ2-5; 7 nucleotides match TRBD2. From germline, CDR1 is SGHAT and CDR2 FQNNGV. The length of the CDR3 is 15 residues. Losses at the gene ends were 1 base for V and 4 bases for J; bases not matched to a gene: 6. In DNA, the CDR3 is TGTGCCAGCAGCTTAGGACTAGCATTTACAGAGACCCAGTACTTC. Its translation is CASSLGLAFTETQYF.

The chain joins TRBV6-1 to TRBJ2-5; D gene ambiguous. Trimming stripped 8 bases from V and 5 bases from J, with 6 bases between. Germline CDR1 and CDR2: MNHNS and SASEGT. This CDR3 comprises 10 residues. DNA for the CDR3: TGTGCCAGCGCATGGGAGACCCAGTACTTC. It translates to CASAWETQYF.

The chain combines TRBV2 with TRBJ1-5; D remains ambiguous. Trimming took 4 bases from V and 4 from J, leaving 20 bases between them. The CDR3 extends over 17 amino acids. The germline V gene has CDR1 SNHLY and CDR2 FYNNEI. This CDR3 is CASSAPEGAALNQPQHF. CDR3 bases: TGTGCCAGCAGTGCTCCTGAGGGCGCGGCCCTTAATCAGCCCCAGCATTTT.

The chain couples TRBV7-6 to TRBJ2-5; TRBD1 might be the D (5 bases). Trimming cost V 4 bases and J 2 bases, with 11 bases left between them. The germline V gene has CDR1 SGHVS and CDR2 FNYEAQ. This CDR3 comprises 14 residues. CDR3 in DNA: TGTGCCAGCAGCTGGAGACAGACACAAGAGACCCAGTACTTC. Encoded protein: CASSWRQTQETQYF.

This clonotype was observed many times. The chain links TRBV7-6 to TRBJ1-2, with D uncertain. Germline V lookup: CDR1 SGHVS, CDR2 FNYEAQ. V lost 6 bases and J lost 10, with 18 bases in between. This CDR3 spans 13 amino acids. The CDR3 reads CASRGLSVGPYTF. In DNA, the CDR3 is TGTGCCAGCAGAGGCCTTTCAGTCGGGCCCTACACCTTC.

This clonotype was observed a few times. The chain is built from TRBV6-1 and TRBJ2-1; tentatively, D is TRBD2 (6 bases). V was trimmed by 5 bases and J by 9 bases, leaving 20 bases between them. The CDR3 has 15 amino acids. Germline loops: CDR1 MNHNS, CDR2 SASEGT. The CDR3 DNA reads TGTGCCAGCAGTCAAGGGTCCTGGGGGGTTGGTGAGCAGTTCTTC. Translating gives CASSQGSWGVGEQFF.

This clonotype was recorded at least ten times. V is TRBV19 and J is TRBJ1-5; D is possibly TRBD1 (5 bases). This CDR3 has 13 residues. Trimming left V 9 bases short and J 0 bases short, with 9 bases between. Germline CDR1 is LNHDA and CDR2 is SQIVND (reference sequence). CDR3 DNA: TGTGCCAGCAGGGCATATAGCAATCAGCCCCAGCATTTT. Translating it yields CASRAYSNQPQHF.

This clonotype has a count of ten or more. The chain links TRBV6-5 to TRBJ1-1; D may be TRBD1 (5 bases). Germline-derived CDR1 and CDR2 are MNHEY and SVGAGI. This CDR3 comprises 13 residues. V was shortened by 0 bases and J by 8 bases, with 10 bases between the two germline ends. CDR3 coding DNA: TGTGCCAGCAGTTACTCAGGTGGGGACGAAGCTTTCTTT. Residues: CASSYSGGDEAFF.

This clonotype was seen repeatedly, ten times or more. The chain employs TRBV29-1 and TRBJ1-2, with no clear D. The CDR3 length is 15 residues. Trimming took 4 bases from V and 0 from J, leaving 15 bases between them. CDR1 and CDR2 from the germline V gene are SQVTM and ANQGSEA. The CDR3 loop is CSVVDGPNANYGYTF. DNA for the CDR3: TGCAGCGTTGTAGATGGGCCAAACGCTAACTATGGCTACACCTTC. Combining the CDR3 with reference TRBV29-1 and TRBJ1-2 gives the whole variable domain SAVISQKPSRDICQRGTSLTIQCQVDSQVTMMFWYRQQPGQSLTLIATANQGSEATYESGFVIDKFPISRPNLTFSTLTVSNMSPEDSSIYLCSVVDGPNANYGYTFGSGTRLTVV.

The chain is built from TRBV7-2 and TRBJ2-5, with D unresolved. Germline CDR1 is SGHTA and CDR2 is FQGNSA. V lost 10 bases to trimming and J lost 4 bases, with 16 bases between them. The CDR3 spans 13 residues. The CDR3 protein is CATRARAPETQYF. Written as DNA, the CDR3 is TGTGCCACCCGCGCAAGGGCCCCAGAGACCCAGTACTTC.

This clonotype was counted many times. The chain has TRBV28 and TRBJ2-7; unclear D gene. Trimming took off 3 bases at V and 2 bases at J, with 14 bases between the two ends. Germline V gene sequence: CDR1 MDHEN, CDR2 SYDVKM. CDR3 length equals 15 residues. The CDR3 here is CASSLGRPLPYEQYF. CDR3 bases: TGTGCCAGCAGTTTGGGTAGGCCCTTGCCCTACGAGCAGTACTTC.

The sample holds many counts of this clonotype. This chain joins TRBV20-1 and TRBJ2-5; 10 bases agree with TRBD1. With V trimmed by 5 bases and J by 5 bases, 8 bases remained unmatched. The CDR3 is made up of 14 amino acids. The germline V gene has CDR1 DFQATT and CDR2 SNEGSKA (reference sequence). Here the CDR3 DNA reads TGCAGTGCTTCCCCGGGACAGGGGATGGAGACCCAGTACTTC. Translation: CSASPGQGMETQYF.

The sample holds many counts of this clonotype. This chain connects TRBV25-1 to TRBJ2-5; D is possibly TRBD2 (6 bases). In germline, CDR1 is MGHDK, CDR2 SYGVNS. Trimming left V 3 bases short and J 7 bases short, with 18 bases between. This CDR3 contains 15 residues. The CDR3: CASSEGDSSWSTQYF. CDR3 nucleotides: TGTGCCAGCAGTGAGGGGGACTCCTCATGGTCGACCCAGTACTTC.

This rearrangement joins TRBV6-1 to TRBJ2-1; tentatively, D is TRBD2 (5 bases). The CDR3 has 13 residues. Germline V lookup: CDR1 MNHNS, CDR2 SASEGT. Trimming took 4 bases from V and 3 from J, leaving 7 bases between them. CDR3 bases: TGTGCCAGCAGTGGTGGACTCTACAATGAGCAGTTCTTC. Protein product: CASSGGLYNEQFF.

The sample holds many counts of this clonotype. The V call is TRBV5-6, the J call TRBJ1-2, with TRBD1 as a possible D gene (5 bases). The CDR3 spans 15 residues. Germline V CDR1 and CDR2: SGHDT, YYEEEE. V was cut by 1 base and J by 1 base, with 11 bases left in between. CDR3: CASSLYQGDNYGYTF. DNA for the CDR3: TGTGCCAGCAGCTTGTACCAGGGCGATAACTATGGCTACACCTTC.

A note on this clonotype: Given a much more abundant clone one base away, this may be a read error. The chain combines TRBV6-5 with TRBJ2-7; D is possibly TRBD1 or TRBD2 (5 bases each). Per the germline V gene, CDR1 is MNHEY and CDR2 is SVGAGI. The CDR3 runs 13 residues. CDR3 DNA: TGTGCCGGCAGTTACGGGGCGACCTACGAGCAGTACTTC. Its protein product is CAGSYGATYEQYF.

The J gene is TRBJ1-4, the V gene TRBV12-3 or TRBV12-4, with 8 positions matching TRBD1. The CDR3 spans 14 residues. The junction had 9 bases not matched to a gene; V was cut back by 7 bases and J by 8 bases. The CDR3: CASTFQGAEEKLFF. In DNA form, the CDR3 reads TGTGCCAGCACCTTCCAGGGGGCAGAAGAAAAACTGTTTTTT.

This clonotype was found a few times. The chain combines TRBV4-3 with TRBJ1-1; D is ambiguous. The CDR3 has 14 residues. V lost 0 bases, J lost 4 bases, and 9 bases lay in between. The germline gives CDR1 LGHNA, CDR2 YSLEER. CDR3 coding DNA: TGCGCCAGCAGCCAAGACGCATACGGCACTGAAGCTTTCTTT. Translation gives CASSQDAYGTEAFF.

There are many counts of this clonotype. The CDR3 spells CASSAQGLGANVLTF. CDR3 sequence (DNA): TGTGCCAGCAGCGCCCAGGGGCTAGGGGCCAACGTCCTGACTTTC. The chain is built from TRBV2 and TRBJ2-6, with D perhaps matching TRBD1 (6 bases). Deletions cut 6 bases from V and 4 bases from J, with 13 bases between. This CDR3 spans 15 amino acids. Germline CDR1 reads SNHLY; CDR2 reads FYNNEI. The complete variable domain, with remaining parts taken from reference TRBV2 and TRBJ2-6, reads EPEVTQTPSHQVTQMGQEVILRCVPISNHLYFYWYRQILGQKVEFLVSFYNNEISEKSEIFDDQFSVERPDGSNFTLKIRSTKLEDSAMYFCASSAQGLGANVLTFGAGSRLTVL.

The rearrangement uses TRBV7-3 and TRBJ2-2; no clear D gene. Germline V CDR1 and CDR2: SGHTA, FQGTGA. The CDR3 spans 15 residues. Trimming removed 1 base at V and 0 bases at J, with 6 bases between. CDR3 in DNA: TGTGCCAGCAGCTTAAACAGCGCGAACACCGGGGAGCTGTTTTTT. Its protein product is CASSLNSANTGELFF.

This clonotype was found a few times. J is TRBJ1-1 and V is TRBV4-1; 9 nucleotides align to TRBD1. This CDR3 has 14 amino acids. V lost 6 bases to trimming and J lost 8 bases; unmatched junction nucleotides: 10. Germline V gives CDR1 MGHRA, CDR2 YSYEKL. Written as DNA, the CDR3 is TGCGCCAGCAGTCAGGACAGGGGATACTCCGAAGCTTTCTTT. Amino acid sequence: CASSQDRGYSEAFF.

This clonotype occurred many times. The chain carries TRBV6-1 and TRBJ2-5, with 7 bases that match TRBD1. V lost 5 bases to trimming and J lost 2 bases; unmatched junction nucleotides: 5. There are 14 residues in the CDR3. Germline CDR1 MNHNS, CDR2 SASEGT. The CDR3 DNA reads TGTGCCAGCAGTAGCGACAGGGTACAAGAGACCCAGTACTTC. Translated, it gives CASSSDRVQETQYF.